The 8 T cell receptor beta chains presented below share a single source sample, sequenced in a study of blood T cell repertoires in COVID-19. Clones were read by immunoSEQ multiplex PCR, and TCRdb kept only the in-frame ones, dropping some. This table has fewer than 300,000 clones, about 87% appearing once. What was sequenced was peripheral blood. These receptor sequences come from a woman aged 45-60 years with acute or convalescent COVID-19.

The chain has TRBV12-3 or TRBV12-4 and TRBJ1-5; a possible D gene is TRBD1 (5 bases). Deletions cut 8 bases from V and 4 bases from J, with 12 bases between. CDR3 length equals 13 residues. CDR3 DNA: TGTGCCAGCGGACCCAGGGTGAATCAGCCCCAGCATTTT. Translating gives CASGPRVNQPQHF.

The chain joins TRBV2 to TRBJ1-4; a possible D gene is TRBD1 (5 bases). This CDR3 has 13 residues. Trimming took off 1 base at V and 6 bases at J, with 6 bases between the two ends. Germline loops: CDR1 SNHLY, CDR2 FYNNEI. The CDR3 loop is CASSEEGHEKLFF. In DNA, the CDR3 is TGTGCCAGCAGTGAAGAGGGGCATGAAAAACTGTTTTTT.

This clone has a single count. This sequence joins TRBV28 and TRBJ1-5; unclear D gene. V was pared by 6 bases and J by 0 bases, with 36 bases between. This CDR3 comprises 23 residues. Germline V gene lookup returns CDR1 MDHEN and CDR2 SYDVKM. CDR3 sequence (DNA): TGTGCCAGCAGCCCCTATGGCCCCCAGCAGGCCACAGCAAGGATATATAGCAATCAGCCCCAGCATTTT. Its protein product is CASSPYGPQQATARIYSNQPQHF.

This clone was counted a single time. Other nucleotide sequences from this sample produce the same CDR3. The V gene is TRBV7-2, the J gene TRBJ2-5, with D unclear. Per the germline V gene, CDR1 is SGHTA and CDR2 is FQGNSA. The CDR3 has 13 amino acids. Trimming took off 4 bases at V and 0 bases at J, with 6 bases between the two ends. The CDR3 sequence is CASSSGYQETQYF. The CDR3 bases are TGTGCCAGCAGCTCCGGTTACCAAGAGACCCAGTACTTC.

The CDR3: CASSEIPQDSNQPQHF. CDR3 coding DNA: TGTGCCAGCAGTGAAATCCCACAGGATAGCAATCAGCCCCAGCATTTT. The rearrangement uses TRBV2 and TRBJ1-5; the D gene is possibly TRBD1 (5 bases). Germline V gene data show CDR1 as SNHLY and CDR2 as FYNNEI. The V gene lost 2 bases and the J gene lost 0 bases, with 11 bases spanning the gap. This CDR3 has 16 residues.

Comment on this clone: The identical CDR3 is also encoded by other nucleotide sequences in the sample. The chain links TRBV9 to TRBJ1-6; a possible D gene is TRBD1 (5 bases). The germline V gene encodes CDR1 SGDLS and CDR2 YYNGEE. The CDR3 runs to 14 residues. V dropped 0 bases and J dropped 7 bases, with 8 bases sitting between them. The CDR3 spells CASSVDGGNSPLHF. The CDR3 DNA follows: TGTGCCAGCAGCGTAGATGGGGGGAATTCACCCCTCCACTTT.

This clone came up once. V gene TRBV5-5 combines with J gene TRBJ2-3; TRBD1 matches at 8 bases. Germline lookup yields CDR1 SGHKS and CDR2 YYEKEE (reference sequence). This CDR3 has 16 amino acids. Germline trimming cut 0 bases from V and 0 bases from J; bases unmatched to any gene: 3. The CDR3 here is CASSLDRGTSTDTQYF. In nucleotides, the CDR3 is TGTGCCAGCAGCTTGGACAGGGGGACTAGCACAGATACGCAGTATTTT.

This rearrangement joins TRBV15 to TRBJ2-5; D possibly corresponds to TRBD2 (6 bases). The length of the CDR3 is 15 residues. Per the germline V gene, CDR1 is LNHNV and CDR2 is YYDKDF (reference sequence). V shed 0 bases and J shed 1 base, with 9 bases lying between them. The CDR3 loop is CATSRDYSGQETQYF. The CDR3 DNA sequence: TGTGCCACCAGCAGAGATTATAGCGGCCAAGAGACCCAGTACTTC.